The 8 T cell receptor beta chains below all came from one sample that was sequenced in a study of blood T cells in healthy people across ages. PCR was performed a second time for roughly 7 to 12 cycles using a sample-barcoded 5' primer and a J-beta primer mix. One entry per CDR3 protein results from TCRdb running MiXCR on the 5' RACE reads. The data hold roughly 1.9 million distinct CDR3 sequences, with around 40% observed a single time. The sequencing sample was made of blood. Receptor source: a human donor in good health.

This clonotype was counted a single time. V is TRBV6-1 and J is TRBJ1-5; 7 bases are a match to TRBD1. Germline V lookup: CDR1 MNHNS, CDR2 SASEGT. The CDR3 is 18 amino acids. Trimming at V came to 8 bases and at J to 3 bases, leaving 19 bases not matched to a gene. In nucleotides, the CDR3 is TGTGCCAGCTGCTCAACAAACACCGGGACAGTAAACAATCAGCCCCAGCATTTT. Protein sequence: CASCSTNTGTVNNQPQHF.

The chain links TRBV20-1 to TRBJ1-2; D gene unclear. V was pared by 2 bases and J by 0 bases, with 10 bases between. This CDR3 region has 14 residues. Germline lookup yields CDR1 DFQATT and CDR2 SNEGSKA (reference sequence). The CDR3 DNA reads as TGCAGTGCTAGATATGGCGGGGCTAACTATGGCTACACCTTC. It is translated as CSARYGGANYGYTF.

This clonotype turned up a few times. The chain carries TRBV6-5 and TRBJ1-2, with D unresolved. In germline, CDR1 is MNHEY, CDR2 SVGAGI. Trimming shortened V by 0 bases and J by 3 bases, and 8 bases separated the two germline ends. The CDR3 loop spans 14 amino acids. CDR3 residues: CASSYSASDYGYTF. The CDR3 region has the DNA TGTGCCAGCAGTTACTCAGCCAGTGACTATGGCTACACCTTC.

The chain uses TRBV7-9 and TRBJ2-5; D unresolved. V lost 5 bases, J lost 5 bases, and 18 bases lay in between. From germline, CDR1 is SEHNR and CDR2 FQNEAQ (reference sequence). This CDR3 spans 15 amino acids. The CDR3 DNA reads as TGTGCCAGCAGCCTCCTCAGATTTGGTCGGGAGACCCAGTACTTC. Protein sequence: CASSLLRFGRETQYF.

This clonotype was seen more than once but under ten times. V usage is TRBV7-7 and J usage is TRBJ1-1; D is undetermined. The CDR3 length is 14 residues. Germline V gene sequence: CDR1 SSHAT, CDR2 FNYEAQ (reference sequence). Trimming shortened V by 5 bases and J by 1 base, and 11 bases separated the two germline ends. The CDR3 DNA is TGTGCCAGCAGCACGGACGGAAGGAACACTGAAGCTTTCTTT. Amino acid sequence: CASSTDGRNTEAFF.

This clonotype was counted only a few times. V is TRBV20-1 and J is TRBJ1-2, with 9 bases identical to TRBD1. Per the germline V gene, CDR1 is DFQATT and CDR2 is SNEGSKA (reference sequence). The junction had 10 bases not matched to a gene; V was cut back by 6 bases and J by 2 bases. This CDR3 is 15 amino acids long. The CDR3 region is CSAIPQGAKNYGYTF. The DNA of the CDR3 is TGCAGTGCCATTCCACAGGGGGCCAAAAACTATGGCTACACCTTC.

This clonotype was observed a few times. This sequence joins TRBV7-8 and TRBJ1-6; D is unclear. Germline V lookup: CDR1 SGHVS, CDR2 FQNEAQ. The CDR3 is made up of 14 amino acids. V lost 5 bases and J lost 8, with 13 bases in between. The CDR3 DNA sequence: TGTGCCAGCAGCCAAGGACGAGGGCATTCACCCCTCCACTTT. Translating gives CASSQGRGHSPLHF.

The rearrangement joins TRBV6-2 or TRBV6-3 to TRBJ1-1; possible D gene TRBD1, 5 bases. This CDR3 is 15 amino acids long. V was trimmed by 2 bases and J by 5 bases, leaving 15 bases between them. Germline CDR1 MNHEY, CDR2 SVGEGT. This CDR3 reads CASSYESLGETEAFF. The CDR3 nucleotides read TGTGCCAGCAGTTACGAGTCTTTGGGGGAAACTGAAGCTTTCTTT.